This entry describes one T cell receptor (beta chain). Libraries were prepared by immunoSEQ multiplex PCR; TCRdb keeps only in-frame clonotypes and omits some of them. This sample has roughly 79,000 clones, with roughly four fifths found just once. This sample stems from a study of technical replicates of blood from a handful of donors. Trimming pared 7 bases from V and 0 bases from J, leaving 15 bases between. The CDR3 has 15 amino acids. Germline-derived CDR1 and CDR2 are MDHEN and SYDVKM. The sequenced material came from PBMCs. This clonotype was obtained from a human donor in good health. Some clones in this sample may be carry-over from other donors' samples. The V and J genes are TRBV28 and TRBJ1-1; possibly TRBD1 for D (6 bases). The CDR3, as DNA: TGTGCCAGCACTAACACAGGGTTCCTGAACACTGAAGCTTTCTTT. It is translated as CASTNTGFLNTEAFF.